What follows are 32 T cell receptor beta chains derived from one specimen sequenced in a study of yellow fever vaccine responses in identical twins. TCRdb independently ran MiXCR on the RT-PCR reads; one entry per CDR3 protein. The sample records 9,900 or so distinct CDR3 sequences, 70% to 90% being singletons. This specimen consisted of T cells from blood (PBMCs), unsorted or a sorted subset (not recorded which), obtained before or after yellow fever vaccination (not recorded which). The origin of the receptors is a woman aged 18-29 years who received the yellow fever vaccine.

CDR3 nucleotide sequence: TGTGCCAGCCGTTCTCTAGCGGGTTACAATGAGCAGTTCTTC. It encodes CASRSLAGYNEQFF. The rearrangement uses TRBV7-9 and TRBJ2-1; 8 nucleotides line up with TRBD2. Germline V lookup: CDR1 SEHNR, CDR2 FQNEAQ (reference sequence). Losses at the gene ends were 8 bases for V and 4 bases for J; bases not matched to a gene: 7. The CDR3 sequence is 14 residues long.

This clonotype was recorded a few times. The rearrangement uses TRBV7-9 and TRBJ2-1; D ambiguous. Trimming cost V 1 base and J 6 bases, with 4 bases left between them. The CDR3 spans 12 residues. CDR1 and CDR2 from the germline V gene are SEHNR and FQNEAQ (reference sequence). In DNA form, the CDR3 reads TGTGCCAGCAGCTTAGTGAGCAATGAGCAGTTCTTC. Amino acids: CASSLVSNEQFF.

The chain uses TRBV11-3 and TRBJ2-4; D is tentatively TRBD1 or TRBD2 (5 bases each). V lost 5 bases and J lost 0, with 20 bases in between. This CDR3 contains 18 residues. CDR1 is SGHNT and CDR2 is YENEEA in the germline V gene. In DNA, the CDR3 is TGTGCCAGCAGCCCGACTTGGGGGAAGACACTAGCCAAAAACATTCAGTACTTC. Amino acids: CASSPTWGKTLAKNIQYF.

V and J are TRBV7-1 and TRBJ2-1; D not resolved. TRBV7-1 has ORF status, its function being uncertain. This CDR3 contains 15 residues. V was clipped by 1 base and J by 6 bases, with 13 bases between them. The CDR3 spells CASSSGFSYGNEQFF. The CDR3 nucleotides read TGTGCCAGCAGCTCAGGGTTCTCATATGGCAATGAGCAGTTCTTC.

The CDR3, as DNA: TGCAGTGCAAGAATGCAGGTGAACACTGAAGCTTTCTTT. Amino acid sequence: CSARMQVNTEAFF. V gene TRBV20-1 combines with J gene TRBJ1-1, with D uncertain. The germline CDR1 and CDR2 sequences are DFQATT and SNEGSKA (reference sequence). Trimming left V 6 bases short and J 0 bases short, with 11 bases between. This CDR3 is 13 amino acids long.

The chain couples TRBV11-3 to TRBJ2-1; the match to TRBD1 covers 9 bases. Germline CDR1 and CDR2: SGHNT and YENEEA. CDR3 length equals 15 residues. V was clipped by 5 bases and J by 4 bases; unmatched bases: 6. CDR3 amino acids: CASSPGTGMYNEQFF. The CDR3 DNA follows: TGTGCCAGCAGCCCCGGGACAGGGATGTACAATGAGCAGTTCTTC.

This chain joins TRBV11-1 and TRBJ2-1; possible D gene TRBD2, 6 bases. V was pared by 1 base and J by 9 bases, with 13 bases between. Germline CDR1 reads SGHAT; CDR2 reads FQDESV (reference sequence). CDR3 size: 14 residues. The CDR3 is CASSLGSGGSEQFF. The CDR3 DNA follows: TGTGCCAGCAGCTTAGGTTCCGGAGGGAGTGAGCAGTTCTTC.

The chain has TRBV20-1 and TRBJ1-2, with a tentative D call TRBD1 (6 bases). The CDR3 sequence is 13 residues long. Germline loops: CDR1 DFQATT, CDR2 SNEGSKA (reference sequence). Trimming shortened V by 0 bases and J by 7 bases, and 12 bases separated the two germline ends. The CDR3 region has the DNA TGCAGTGCTAGAGAGAGGCAGGGGAGTGGCTACACCTTC. It yields the protein CSARERQGSGYTF.

J is TRBJ2-3 and V is TRBV20-1; D gene uncertain. Germline-derived CDR1 and CDR2 are DFQATT and SNEGSKA (reference sequence). Trimming removed 5 bases at V and 2 bases at J, with 8 bases between. This CDR3 spans 12 amino acids. The CDR3 DNA reads TGCAGTGCTCTACCCTACACAGATACGCAGTATTTT. Residues: CSALPYTDTQYF.

The CDR3 DNA reads TGTGCCAGCAGTGTTAGCGGGAGGGCTGAGGATACGCAGTATTTT. It encodes CASSVSGRAEDTQYF. V usage is TRBV12-3 or TRBV12-4 and J usage is TRBJ2-3; 11 nucleotides agree with TRBD2. The CDR3 extends over 15 amino acids. The V segment lost 5 bases and the J segment 6 bases; nucleotides outside the gene matches: 7.

J is TRBJ2-1 and V is TRBV20-1, with 13 nucleotides matching TRBD2. V lost 3 bases to trimming and J lost 8 bases; unmatched junction nucleotides: 7. Germline V CDR1 and CDR2: DFQATT, SNEGSKA (reference sequence). CDR3 length: 15 amino acids. The DNA of the CDR3 is TGCAGTGCTAGTAGCACTAGCGGGAGGGCCGATGAGCAGTTCTTC. It is translated as CSASSTSGRADEQFF.

The sample holds a few counts of this clonotype. The chain joins TRBV12-3 or TRBV12-4 to TRBJ2-6; 8 nucleotides align to TRBD1. The CDR3 contains 17 residues. Trimming removed 3 bases from V and 4 bases from J; junction bases left unmatched: 8. CDR3 nucleotide sequence: TGTGCCAGCAGTTTTGGGACAGGTCGCCCCGGGGCCAACGTCCTGACTTTC. Translating it yields CASSFGTGRPGANVLTF.

This chain links TRBV12-3 or TRBV12-4 with TRBJ1-1; no definite D call. The CDR3 runs to 14 residues. Trimming removed 8 bases from V and 6 bases from J, with 19 bases in between. The CDR3 sequence: CASSESGVQPEAFF. The CDR3 region has the DNA TGTGCCAGCTCAGAATCGGGCGTTCAGCCTGAAGCTTTCTTT.

The chain combines TRBV20-1 with TRBJ1-5; perhaps TRBD1 as D (6 bases). The CDR3 consists of 12 residues. V dropped 6 bases and J dropped 7 bases, with 13 bases sitting between them. CDR1 is DFQATT, CDR2 SNEGSKA, per germline (reference sequence). The DNA of the CDR3 is TGCAGTGCCCATGAGGGGGGCCAGCCCCAGCATTTT. Translating gives CSAHEGGQPQHF.

This rearrangement joins TRBV7-3 to TRBJ1-2; 7 bases fit TRBD1. V was clipped by 5 bases and J by 5 bases; unmatched bases: 5. The CDR3 is made up of 13 amino acids. CDR1 is SGHTA and CDR2 is FQGTGA in the germline V gene. The DNA for the CDR3 is TGTGCCAGCAGCCAAGCCAGGGGGTATGGCTACACCTTC. Protein product: CASSQARGYGYTF.

This chain joins TRBV7-9 and TRBJ1-2; D call uncertain. Germline V gene sequence: CDR1 SEHNR, CDR2 FQNEAQ (reference sequence). The CDR3 has 12 residues. Trimming stripped 8 bases from V and 1 base from J, with 8 bases between. CDR3 nucleotide sequence: TGTGCCAGCGCCACGAGTAACTATGGCTACACCTTC. Translation gives CASATSNYGYTF.

The chain couples TRBV5-1 to TRBJ2-7, with 7 positions matching TRBD1. CDR1 SGHRS and CDR2 YFSETQ come from the germline V gene. This CDR3 has 16 residues. Trimming removed 2 bases from V and 5 bases from J; junction bases left unmatched: 13. The CDR3 nucleotides read TGCGCCAGCAGCTTATTAGGACAGGCGATTTCAAACGAGCAGTACTTC. Translation: CASSLLGQAISNEQYF.

The chain links TRBV11-3 to TRBJ2-5; unclear D gene. Germline loops: CDR1 SGHNT, CDR2 YENEEA. V lost 1 base and J lost 7, with 4 bases in between. The CDR3 runs 11 residues. The CDR3 spells CASSLGGTQYF. CDR3 DNA sequence: TGTGCCAGCAGCTTAGGGGGGACCCAGTACTTC.

This chain uses TRBV2 with TRBJ2-1; D is possibly TRBD1 (5 bases). V dropped 4 bases and J dropped 0 bases, with 13 bases sitting between them. This CDR3 spans 16 amino acids. Germline CDR1 is SNHLY and CDR2 is FYNNEI. CDR3 sequence: CASSAVDQGSYNEQFF. In DNA, the CDR3 is TGTGCCAGCAGTGCCGTCGATCAGGGCTCCTACAATGAGCAGTTCTTC.

V usage is TRBV7-9 and J usage is TRBJ2-5; either TRBD1 or TRBD2 may fit D (5 bases each). The V and J ends lost 0 bases and 1 base respectively, with 9 bases between them. Germline V CDR1 and CDR2: SEHNR, FQNEAQ (reference sequence). This CDR3 is 15 amino acids long. The CDR3 region is CASSLAPGTQETQYF. The CDR3 DNA reads as TGTGCCAGCAGCTTAGCCCCCGGGACCCAAGAGACCCAGTACTTC.

This chain links TRBV11-1 with TRBJ1-3; D ambiguous. V lost 4 bases and J lost 2, with 6 bases in between. Germline-derived CDR1 and CDR2 are SGHAT and FQDESV (reference sequence). This CDR3 spans 13 amino acids. This CDR3 is CASSSRTGNTIYF. The CDR3 DNA sequence: TGTGCCAGCAGCTCCCGGACTGGAAACACCATATATTTT. Full variable domain (remainder filled in from reference TRBV11-1 and TRBJ1-3): EAEVAQSPRYKITEKSQAVAFWCDPISGHATLYWYRQILGQGPELLVQFQDESVVDDSQLPKDRFSAERLKGVDSTLKIQPAELGDSAMYLCASSSRTGNTIYFGEGSWLTVV.

This clonotype was recorded a few times. The rearrangement uses TRBV12-3 or TRBV12-4 and TRBJ1-1, with D perhaps TRBD1 (5 bases). The CDR3 runs to 14 residues. V was pared by 3 bases and J by 11 bases, with 19 bases between. The chain's CDR3 is CASSLSKGFPGAFF. The CDR3 DNA is TGTGCCAGCAGTTTGAGTAAGGGGTTCCCTGGGGCTTTCTTT.

The J gene is TRBJ1-1, the V gene TRBV11-3; the D is unclear. Germline CDR1 is SGHNT and CDR2 is YENEEA. V was shortened by 4 bases and J by 2 bases, with 11 bases between the two germline ends. CDR3 length: 14 residues. CDR3 nucleotide sequence: TGTGCCAGCAGCTATAGCCCCAGAAACACTGAAGCTTTCTTT. Translating it yields CASSYSPRNTEAFF.

This sequence joins TRBV19 and TRBJ1-5; D is uncertain. The germline V gene encodes CDR1 LNHDA and CDR2 SQIVND (reference sequence). V lost 3 bases and J lost 2, with 11 bases in between. The CDR3 spans 15 residues. CDR3 nucleotides: TGTGCCAGTAGTATGGTAGGGTCTGGCAATCAGCCCCAGCATTTT. Amino acids: CASSMVGSGNQPQHF.

The chain carries TRBV20-1 and TRBJ2-1; 9 bases are shared with TRBD1. Trimming cost V 8 bases and J 8 bases; bases outside gene matches: 10. The CDR3 is 13 residues long. Germline CDR1 and CDR2: DFQATT and SNEGSKA (reference sequence). CDR3 coding DNA: TGCAGTTCGGGACAGGGATTCGAGGATGAGCAGTTCTTC. Protein product: CSSGQGFEDEQFF.

The chain carries TRBV5-1 and TRBJ2-1, with TRBD2 matching over 13 bases. J lost 4 bases, V lost 4 bases, and 5 bases had no gene match. Germline V gene sequence: CDR1 SGHRS, CDR2 YFSETQ. This CDR3 spans 16 amino acids. The CDR3 loop reads CASSHGTSGNYNEQFF. Here the CDR3 DNA reads TGCGCCAGCAGCCACGGGACTAGCGGGAATTACAATGAGCAGTTCTTC.

The V gene is TRBV28, the J gene TRBJ1-2, with TRBD1 matching over 9 bases. Trimming cost V 4 bases and J 5 bases; bases outside gene matches: 14. This CDR3 is 17 amino acids long. Per the germline V gene, CDR1 is MDHEN and CDR2 is SYDVKM. The CDR3 is CASSSPLQGAGIYGYTF. CDR3 in DNA: TGTGCCAGCAGTTCACCTCTACAGGGGGCCGGGATATATGGCTACACCTTC.

The V and J genes are TRBV2 and TRBJ2-7, with D unresolved. Germline assignment: CDR1 SNHLY and CDR2 FYNNEI. The CDR3 is 14 residues long. Trimming removed 4 bases from V and 5 bases from J, with 15 bases in between. The CDR3 protein is CASSADPFGHEQYF. The CDR3 nucleotides are TGTGCCAGCAGTGCAGATCCCTTCGGACACGAGCAGTACTTC.

This sequence joins TRBV5-5 and TRBJ1-6; TRBD1 agrees at 8 bases. The germline V gene encodes CDR1 SGHKS and CDR2 YYEKEE (reference sequence). The CDR3 runs 16 residues. Trimming removed 4 bases from V and 7 bases from J; junction bases left unmatched: 10. The CDR3 reads CASSTTGQGRNSPLHF. CDR3 nucleotides: TGTGCCAGCAGCACCACAGGACAGGGAAGGAATTCACCCCTCCACTTT. The variable domain in full, with the rest retrieved from reference TRBV5-5 and TRBJ1-6, is DAGVTQSPTHLIKTRGQQVTLRCSPISGHKSVSWYQQVLGQGPQFIFQYYEKEERGRGNFPDRFSARQFPNYSSELNVNALLLGDSALYLCASSTTGQGRNSPLHFGNGTRLTVT.

The rearrangement joins TRBV2 to TRBJ2-5; D is perhaps TRBD1 (6 bases). CDR1 SNHLY and CDR2 FYNNEI come from the germline V gene. The CDR3 sequence is 17 residues long. V lost 4 bases and J lost 4, with 22 bases in between. The chain's CDR3 is CASSGGEGTSYAETQYF. CDR3 sequence (DNA): TGTGCCAGCAGTGGGGGCGAGGGGACATCTTACGCAGAGACCCAGTACTTC.

The chain carries TRBV29-1 and TRBJ2-7; no definite D call. CDR1 is SQVTM, CDR2 ANQGSEA, per germline. This CDR3 region has 13 residues. Trimming pared 3 bases from V and 2 bases from J, leaving 11 bases between. CDR3 sequence (DNA): TGCAGCGTTGAGGCAAGTTCCCCCTACGAGCAGTACTTC. Protein sequence: CSVEASSPYEQYF.

This clonotype was counted only a few times. The chain combines TRBV11-1 with TRBJ2-1, with 16 bases matching TRBD2. Trimming removed 5 bases from V and 9 bases from J; junction bases left unmatched: 16. The germline gives CDR1 SGHAT, CDR2 FQDESV (reference sequence). This CDR3 is 19 amino acids long. The chain's CDR3 is CASSPHRGLAGGPRSEQFF. The CDR3 DNA follows: TGTGCCAGCAGCCCCCACCGGGGACTAGCGGGAGGGCCGAGAAGTGAGCAGTTCTTC.